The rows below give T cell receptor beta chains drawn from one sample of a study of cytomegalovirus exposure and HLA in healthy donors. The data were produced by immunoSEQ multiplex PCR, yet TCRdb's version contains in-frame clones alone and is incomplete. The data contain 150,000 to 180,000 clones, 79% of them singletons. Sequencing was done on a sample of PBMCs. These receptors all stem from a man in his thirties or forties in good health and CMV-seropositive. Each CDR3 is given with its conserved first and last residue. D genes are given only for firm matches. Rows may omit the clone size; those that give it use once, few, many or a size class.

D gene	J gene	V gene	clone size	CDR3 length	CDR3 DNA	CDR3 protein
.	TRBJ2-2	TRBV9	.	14	TGTGCCAGCAGCCTGGCGGGATCGACCGGGGAGCTGTTTTTT	CASSLAGSTGELFF
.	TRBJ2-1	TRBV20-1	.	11	TGCAGTTGTGTACTCTACAATGAGCAGTTCTTC	CSCVLYNEQFF
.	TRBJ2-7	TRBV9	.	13	TGTGCCAGCAGCGCTGGACAGAGCTACGAGCAGTACTTC	CASSAGQSYEQYF
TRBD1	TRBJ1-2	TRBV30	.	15	TGTGCCTGGAGTCGGGGCATACAGGGGGCGGGTGGCTACACCTTC	CAWSRGIQGAGGYTF
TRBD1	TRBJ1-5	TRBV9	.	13	TGTGCCAGCAGCACCCAGGGGGGCCAGCCCCAGCATTTT	CASSTQGGQPQHF
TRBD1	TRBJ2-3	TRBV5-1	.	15	TGCGCCAGCAGCTGGGAGGACAGGGGTACAGATACGCAGTATTTT	CASSWEDRGTDTQYF
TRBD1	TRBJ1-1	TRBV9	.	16	TGTGCCAGCATGAGGGGGCAGGGAGAGGCCTCGCGGGCAGCTTTCTTT	CASMRGQGEASRAAFF
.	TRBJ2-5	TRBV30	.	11	TGTGCCTGGAGTGAGAGAGAGACCCAGTACTTC	CAWSERETQYF
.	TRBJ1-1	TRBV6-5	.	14	TGTGCCAGTGAGGCGGGGGGTAGCAACACTGAAGCTTTCTTT	CASEAGGSNTEAFF
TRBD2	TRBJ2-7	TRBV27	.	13	TGTGCCAGCCGGAGCGGGGCTAACAACGAGCAGTACTTC	CASRSGANNEQYF
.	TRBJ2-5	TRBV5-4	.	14	TGTGCCAGCAGCGCAGGGGGGTTCCAAGAGACCCAGTACTTC	CASSAGGFQETQYF
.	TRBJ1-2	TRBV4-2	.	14	TGTGCCAGCAGCGAGGCAGGGGCGGTCTATGGCTACACCTTC	CASSEAGAVYGYTF
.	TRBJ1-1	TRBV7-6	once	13	TGTGCCAGCAGCTACAGCTACAACACTGAAGCTTTCTTT	CASSYSYNTEAFF
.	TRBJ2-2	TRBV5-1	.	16	TGCGCCAGCAGCTATGGGGGGAGATCGAACACCGGGGAGCTGTTTTTT	CASSYGGRSNTGELFF
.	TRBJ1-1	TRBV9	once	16	TGTGCCAGCAGCCCCAATACCAGATTAAGCGGCACTGAAGCTTTCTTT	CASSPNTRLSGTEAFF
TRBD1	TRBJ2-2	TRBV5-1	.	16	TGCGCCAGCAGCCCATGGACAGGGAATGTTGCCGGGGAGCTGTTTTTT	CASSPWTGNVAGELFF
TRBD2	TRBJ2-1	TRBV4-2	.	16	TGTGCCAGCAGCCAGGTCAGCGGGAGGGCCGACAATGAGCAGTTCTTC	CASSQVSGRADNEQFF
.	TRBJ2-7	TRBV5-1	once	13	TGCGCCAGCAGCTTTGGGGGCCCGCGAGAGCAGTACTTC	CASSFGGPREQYF
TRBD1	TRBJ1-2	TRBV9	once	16	TGTGCCAGCAGCCCCATCGGGCGGGACAGGGCGAATGGCTACACCTTC	CASSPIGRDRANGYTF
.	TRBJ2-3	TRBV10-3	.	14	TGTGCCATCACTGGGGGCTCTAGCACAGATACGCAGTATTTT	CAITGGSSTDTQYF
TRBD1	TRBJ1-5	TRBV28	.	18	TGTGCCAGCAAAACCGGGACAGGGGACCCTTATAGCAATCAGCCCCAGCATTTT	CASKTGTGDPYSNQPQHF
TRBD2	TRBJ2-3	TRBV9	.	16	TGTGCCAGCAGCGTAGTTGGCGGGGGGTTCACAGATACGCAGTATTTT	CASSVVGGGFTDTQYF
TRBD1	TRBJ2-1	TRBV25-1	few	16	TGTGCCAGCAGTGGGAATACAGGGGGGTCCTACAATGAGCAGTTCTTC	CASSGNTGGSYNEQFF
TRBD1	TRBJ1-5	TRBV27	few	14	TGTGCCAGCAGTTTCGGGACAGCAGATCAGCCCCAGCATTTT	CASSFGTADQPQHF
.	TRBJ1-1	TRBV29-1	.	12	TGCAGCGTTTGGGCCGTTCGTACTGAAGCTTTCTTT	CSVWAVRTEAFF
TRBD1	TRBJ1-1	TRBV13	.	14	TGTGCCAGCAGCTCGACAGGGGAGAACACTGAAGCTTTCTTT	CASSSTGENTEAFF
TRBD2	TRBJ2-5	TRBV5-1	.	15	TGCGCCAGCAGCTTGTTAGGCGGGAGTCAAGAGACCCAGTACTTC	CASSLLGGSQETQYF
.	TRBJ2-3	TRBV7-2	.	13	TGTGCCAGCAGGATCGTAGGAGCAGATACGCAGTATTTT	CASRIVGADTQYF
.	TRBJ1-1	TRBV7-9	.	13	TGTGCCAGCAGCCCAATCGGGAACACTGAAGCTTTCTTT	CASSPIGNTEAFF
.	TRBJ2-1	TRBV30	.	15	TGTGCCTGGATGGTAGGGGGGGTCTCCTACAATGAGCAGTTCTTC	CAWMVGGVSYNEQFF
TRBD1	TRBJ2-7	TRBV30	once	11	TGTGCCTGGAGTGCAGGGGGCGAGCAGTACTTC	CAWSAGGEQYF
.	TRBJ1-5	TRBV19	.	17	TGTGCCAGCCTTGGAGGGGTCCCCACCCCGGGCAATCAGCCCCAGCATTTT	CASLGGVPTPGNQPQHF
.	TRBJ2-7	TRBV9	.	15	TGTGCCAGCAGCGGGGGCGGGGCCAGCTCCTACGAGCAGTACTTC	CASSGGGASSYEQYF
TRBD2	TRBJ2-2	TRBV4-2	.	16	TGTGCCAGCAGCCCTCGTACCGGGGGGGTCACCGGGGAGCTGTTTTTT	CASSPRTGGVTGELFF
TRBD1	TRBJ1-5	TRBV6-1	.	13	TGTGCCACCTGGGGACAGGTCAATCAGCCCCAGCATTTT	CATWGQVNQPQHF
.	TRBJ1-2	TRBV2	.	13	TGTGCCATGAGACAACTTCTTAACTATGGCTACACCTTC	CAMRQLLNYGYTF
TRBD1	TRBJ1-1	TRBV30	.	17	TGTGCCTGGAAAAACATCCTAAAGGGGGCTCGGAGGGCTGAAGCTTTCTTT	CAWKNILKGARRAEAFF
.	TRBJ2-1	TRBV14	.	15	TGTGCCAGCAGCCAAGGGGCCCAGCGGATGGTGGGGCAGTTCTTC	CASSQGAQRMVGQFF
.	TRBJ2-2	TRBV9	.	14	TGTGCCAGCAGCGTAGTTCTGAACACCGGGGAGCTGTTTTTT	CASSVVLNTGELFF
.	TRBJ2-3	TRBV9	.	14	TGTGCCAGCAGCGTAGGAGGAGCCCCCGATACGCAGTATTTT	CASSVGGAPDTQYF
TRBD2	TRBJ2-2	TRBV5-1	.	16	TGCGCCAGCAGCTTGACTAGCGGGAGCGTCACCGGGGAGCTGTTTTTT	CASSLTSGSVTGELFF
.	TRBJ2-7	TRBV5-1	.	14	TGCGCCAGCAGCTTGGGGACAGCCACTTACGAGCAGTACTTC	CASSLGTATYEQYF
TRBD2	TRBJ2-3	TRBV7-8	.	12	TGTGCCAGCAGCTCTAGCGGATACACGCAGTATTTT	CASSSSGYTQYF
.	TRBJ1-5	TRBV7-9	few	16	TGTGCCAGCAGCCCAGGGCTGGCGGTCCTGGATCAGCCCCAGCATTTT	CASSPGLAVLDQPQHF
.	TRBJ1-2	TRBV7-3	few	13	TGTGCCAGCAGGGGTGCGGGTGACTATGGCTACACCTTC	CASRGAGDYGYTF
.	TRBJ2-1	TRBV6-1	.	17	TGTGCCAGCAGTGTTCAAGGTACGAAGGGGGTTTACAATGAGCAGTTCTTC	CASSVQGTKGVYNEQFF
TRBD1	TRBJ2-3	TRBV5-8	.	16	TGTGCCAGCAGTCCCGGGACAGGGGGCTTCGCAGATACGCAGTATTTT	CASSPGTGGFADTQYF
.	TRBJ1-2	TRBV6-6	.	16	TGTGCCAGCAGTTACTCCAAGAACTCGGTTAATTATGGCTACACCTTC	CASSYSKNSVNYGYTF
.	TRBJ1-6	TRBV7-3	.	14	TGTGCCAGCAGCTCTGGGAGCTTTAATTCACCCCTCCACTTT	CASSSGSFNSPLHF
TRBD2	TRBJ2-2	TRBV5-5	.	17	TGTGCCAGCAGCTTACTGACTAGCGGGGCCAACACCGGGGAGCTGTTTTTT	CASSLLTSGANTGELFF
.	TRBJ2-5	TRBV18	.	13	TGTGCCAGCTCACCATACGGGGAAGAGACCCAGTACTTC	CASSPYGEETQYF
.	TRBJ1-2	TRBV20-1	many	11	TGCAGTGCCTCCCCGGGGGGTAGCTACACCTTC	CSASPGGSYTF
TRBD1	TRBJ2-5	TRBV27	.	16	TGTGCCAGCAGTTTATCCGGACAGGGGGCTAGGGAGACCCAGTACTTC	CASSLSGQGARETQYF
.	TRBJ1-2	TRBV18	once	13	TGTGCCAGCTCACCAGATTTACAGGGAGGCTACACCTTC	CASSPDLQGGYTF
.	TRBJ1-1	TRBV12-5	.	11	TGTGCTAGTGGTTTGGTTGGGGGGGCTTTCTTT	CASGLVGGAFF